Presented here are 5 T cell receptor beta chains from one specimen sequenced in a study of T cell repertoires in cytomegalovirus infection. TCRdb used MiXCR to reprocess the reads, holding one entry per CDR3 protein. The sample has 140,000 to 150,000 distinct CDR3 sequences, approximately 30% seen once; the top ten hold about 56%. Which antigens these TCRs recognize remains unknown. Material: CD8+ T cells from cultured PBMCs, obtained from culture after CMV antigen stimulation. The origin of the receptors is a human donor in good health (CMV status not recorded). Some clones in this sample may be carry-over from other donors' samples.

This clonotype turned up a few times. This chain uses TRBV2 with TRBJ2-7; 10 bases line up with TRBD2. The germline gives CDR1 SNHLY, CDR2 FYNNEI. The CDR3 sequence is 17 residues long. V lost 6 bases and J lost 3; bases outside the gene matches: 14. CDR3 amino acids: CASSMPSGGHPIYEQYF. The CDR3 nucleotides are TGTGCCAGCAGCATGCCTAGCGGGGGTCACCCAATCTACGAGCAGTACTTC.

The CDR3 here is CASSKGMNEQFF. CDR3 DNA: TGTGCCAGCAGCAAAGGGATGAATGAGCAGTTCTTC. The chain links TRBV7-2 to TRBJ2-1; D ambiguous. Looked up from germline, CDR1 is SGHTA and CDR2 is FQGNSA. V was trimmed by 5 bases and J by 7 bases, leaving 9 bases between them. This CDR3 contains 12 residues.

For the CDR3, the DNA is TGTGCCAGCAGTCCCGGGTGGACAGTCGACAATGAGCAGTTCTTC. Its protein is CASSPGWTVDNEQFF. The chain couples TRBV6-8 to TRBJ2-1; D is perhaps TRBD1 (6 bases). There are 15 residues in the CDR3. Germline CDR1 reads MNHGY; CDR2 reads SAAAGT. Deletions cut 5 bases from V and 5 bases from J, with 16 bases between.

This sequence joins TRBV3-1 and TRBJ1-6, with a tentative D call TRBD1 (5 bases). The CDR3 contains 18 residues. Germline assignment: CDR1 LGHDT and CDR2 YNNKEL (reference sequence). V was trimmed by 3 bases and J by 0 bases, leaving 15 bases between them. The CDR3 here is CASSHGGLQSSYNSPLHF. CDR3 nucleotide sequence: TGTGCCAGCAGCCATGGGGGACTCCAAAGCTCCTATAATTCACCCCTCCACTTT. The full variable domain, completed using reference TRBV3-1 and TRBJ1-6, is DTAVSQTPKYLVTQMGNDKSIKCEQNLGHDTMYWYKQDSKKFLKIMFSYNNKELIINETVPNRFSPKSPDKAHLNLHINSLELGDSAVYFCASSHGGLQSSYNSPLHFGNGTRLTVT.

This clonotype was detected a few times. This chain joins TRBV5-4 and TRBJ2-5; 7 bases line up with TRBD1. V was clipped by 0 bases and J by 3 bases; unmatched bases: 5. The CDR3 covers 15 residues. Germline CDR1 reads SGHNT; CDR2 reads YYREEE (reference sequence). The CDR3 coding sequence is TGTGCCAGCAGCTTGGGGCAGGGGGAAGAAGAGACCCAGTACTTC. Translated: CASSLGQGEEETQYF.